In its sample, the clone carrying this TCR beta chain was seen once. Its specificity is not known. The sample comes from a study of CD8 T cells in ankylosing spondylitis. Study-wide points: Prior literature has documented some motif variants in synovial fluid and blood from reactive arthritis. Blood of patients with ankylosing spondylitis appeared to be characterized by a TCR beta motif of several highly homologous variants.

Each CDR3 protein gets one entry after TCRdb re-called the 5' RACE reads with MiXCR. The sample holds fewer than 500,000 distinct CDR3 sequences, roughly a quarter seen once. Germline V gene sequence: CDR1 SEHNR, CDR2 FQNEAQ (reference sequence). V gave up 6 bases and J gave up 2 bases, with 13 bases separating them. CDR3 size: 14 residues. The TCR originated in a male donor with ankylosing spondylitis. The rearrangement joins TRBV7-9 to TRBJ1-2; no clear D gene. Sequenced input: blood, either unsorted or a sorted T cell fraction (not recorded which). The CDR3 sequence: CASSYIPGNYGYTF. DNA of the CDR3: TGTGCCAGCAGTTACATACCCGGGAACTATGGCTACACCTTC.